Listed below are T cell receptor beta chains from one sample, sequenced in a study of Ad26.COV2.S vaccination and SARS-CoV-2 variants. TCRdb's copy holds only in-frame clones and misses some; the assay was immunoSEQ multiplex PCR. The repertoire holds about 350,000 clones, roughly 90% seen once, with approximately 5% in the top ten. Sequencing used peripheral blood, obtained in a trial of Ad26.COV2.S vaccine versus placebo. The receptors were sampled from a person aged 18-60 years who received the Ad26.COV2.S COVID-19 vaccine or a placebo. Each CDR3 is given with its conserved first and last residue. A D gene is named only where the DNA matches it firmly. A row's size may be missing; if present it is once, few, many or a size class.

few	TRBD2	TRBV28	TRBJ2-7	CASSFGGLAGEVYEQYF	TGTGCCAGCAGTTTCGGCGGACTAGCGGGAGAGGTCTACGAGCAGTACTTC
NA	NA	TRBV4-2	TRBJ1-4	CASSHSGEKLFF	TGTGCCAGCAGCCACAGCGGTGAAAAACTGTTTTTT
NA	TRBD1	TRBV13	TRBJ2-7	CAIPGQGANEQYF	TGTGCCATACCGGGACAGGGGGCGAACGAGCAGTACTTC
NA	TRBD1	TRBV30	TRBJ1-3	CAWRDGQGYTIYF	TGTGCCTGGAGGGACGGACAGGGCTACACCATATATTTT
NA	NA	TRBV5-4	TRBJ2-3	CASSLGQGFTDTQYF	TGTGCCAGCAGCTTGGGGCAGGGATTCACAGATACGCAGTATTTT
NA	NA	TRBV3-1/TRBV3-2	TRBJ1-1	CASSQDPGGSEAFF	TGTGCCAGCAGCCAAGATCCGGGGGGAAGTGAAGCTTTCTTT
NA	TRBD1	TRBV6-1	TRBJ2-4	CASSEAGGEVNIQYF	TGTGCCAGCAGTGAGGCAGGGGGCGAAGTAAACATTCAGTACTTC
NA	NA	TRBV2	TRBJ2-7	CASSISTRGDYEQYF	TGTGCCAGCAGCATTTCCACCCGGGGAGATTACGAGCAGTACTTC
NA	NA	TRBV19	TRBJ1-5	CASSPRGGVSNQPQHF	TGTGCCAGTAGTCCTCGCGGGGGAGTGAGCAATCAGCCCCAGCATTTT
once	NA	TRBV14	TRBJ2-3	CASSRWSPLTDTQYF	TGTGCCAGCAGCCGCTGGAGTCCTCTCACAGATACGCAGTATTTT
NA	TRBD1	TRBV20-1	TRBJ1-1	CSASRPGQGNTEAFF	TGCAGTGCTAGTAGACCGGGACAGGGGAACACTGAAGCTTTCTTT
NA	NA	TRBV19	TRBJ1-5	CASTFRGRNQPQHF	TGTGCCAGTACGTTTCGGGGAAGAAATCAGCCCCAGCATTTT
once	NA	TRBV30	TRBJ2-3	CAWMTAKGLADTQYF	TGTGCCTGGATGACGGCGAAGGGCCTGGCAGATACGCAGTATTTT
NA	TRBD2	TRBV5-1	TRBJ2-3	CASSFETSSTDTQYF	TGCGCCAGCAGCTTCGAGACTAGCAGCACAGATACGCAGTATTTT
once	NA	TRBV7-8	TRBJ1-4	CASSALDRPVEKLFF	TGTGCCAGCAGCGCCTTAGACAGGCCCGTCGAAAAACTGTTTTTT
NA	NA	TRBV9	TRBJ2-7	CASSPQTPPLGSYEQYF	TGTGCCAGCAGCCCCCAGACCCCCCCCCTAGGCTCCTACGAGCAGTACTTC
NA	NA	TRBV24-1	TRBJ2-5	CATSELGGQETQYF	TGTGCCACCAGTGAGTTGGGGGGACAAGAGACCCAGTACTTC
NA	TRBD1	TRBV24-1	TRBJ1-2	CATSDRQGTNYGYTF	TGTGCCACCAGTGATCGACAGGGAACTAACTATGGCTACACCTTC
NA	NA	TRBV7-9	TRBJ1-1	CASSQRPEETFF	TGTGCCAGCAGCCAGCGACCGGAGGAGACTTTCTTT
NA	TRBD1	TRBV27	TRBJ2-5	CASSIGQGQETQYF	TGTGCCAGCAGTATTGGACAGGGGCAAGAGACCCAGTACTTC
NA	NA	TRBV2	TRBJ2-3	CASMKAGGTDTQYF	TGTGCCAGCATGAAGGCTGGGGGCACAGATACGCAGTATTTT
NA	NA	TRBV7-8	TRBJ1-5	CASSLEGLSNQPQHF	TGTGCCAGCAGCTTAGAAGGGTTGAGCAATCAGCCCCAGCATTTT
NA	NA	TRBV28	TRBJ1-2	CASSPPVGARGYTF	TGTGCCAGCAGTCCCCCGGTGGGAGCTCGTGGCTACACCTTC
NA	NA	TRBV3-1/TRBV3-2	TRBJ1-5	CASSHSRGLSNQPQHF	TGTGCCAGCAGCCATTCCAGGGGTCTTAGCAATCAGCCCCAGCATTTT
NA	NA	TRBV19	TRBJ2-7	CASSREGGISDEQYF	TGTGCCAGTAGTAGGGAGGGGGGGATCTCCGACGAGCAGTACTTC
NA	NA	TRBV11-2	TRBJ2-2	CASSLIPGELFF	TGTGCCAGCAGCTTAATACCCGGGGAGCTGTTTTTT
once	NA	TRBV7-2	TRBJ2-3	CASSLQKTSTDTQYF	TGTGCCAGCAGCTTACAGAAGACTAGCACAGATACGCAGTATTTT
NA	NA	TRBV19	TRBJ1-3	CASRRQASGNTIYF	TGTGCCAGCCGGAGGCAGGCCTCTGGAAACACCATATATTTT
few	TRBD2	TRBV6-5	TRBJ2-7	CASSPTSGSVYEQYF	TGTGCCAGCAGTCCGACTAGCGGGAGCGTCTACGAGCAGTACTTC
NA	NA	TRBV29-1	TRBJ2-5	CSVEGGAEETQYF	TGCAGCGTTGAGGGGGGGGCCGAAGAGACCCAGTACTTC
few	NA	TRBV5-4	TRBJ1-4	CASSRYGEKLFF	TGTGCCAGCAGCCGCTACGGGGAAAAACTGTTTTTT
NA	TRBD1	TRBV19	TRBJ2-3	CASRGTGVTDTQYF	TGTGCCAGTAGGGGGACAGGGGTCACAGATACGCAGTATTTT
NA	NA	TRBV28	TRBJ2-7	CASSLGSGLTESSYEQYF	TGTGCCAGCAGTTTAGGGTCAGGTTTGACAGAATCCTCCTACGAGCAGTACTTC
NA	NA	TRBV5-8	TRBJ2-5	CASSLAWGTKTETQYF	TGTGCCAGCAGCTTGGCCTGGGGAACCAAGACGGAGACCCAGTACTTC
NA	TRBD1	TRBV7-9	TRBJ2-7	CASSFGQGYEQYF	TGTGCCAGCAGCTTCGGACAGGGTTACGAGCAGTACTTC
once	TRBD1	TRBV3-1/TRBV3-2	TRBJ1-1	CASSPWTGGTEAFF	TGTGCCAGCAGCCCCTGGACAGGGGGCACTGAAGCTTTCTTT
NA	NA	TRBV29-1	TRBJ2-3	CSGLQPDTQYF	TGCAGCGGCCTACAGCCAGATACGCAGTATTTT
NA	NA	TRBV19	TRBJ2-1	CASHEGRKGFNEQFF	TGTGCCAGTCACGAAGGACGGAAAGGGTTCAATGAGCAGTTCTTC
NA	TRBD1	TRBV4-1	TRBJ1-3	CASSHQPGQGSYSGNTIYF	TGCGCCAGCAGCCATCAACCGGGACAGGGATCTTACTCTGGAAACACCATATATTTT
NA	NA	TRBV28	TRBJ1-2	CASSKQGGYGYTF	TGTGCCAGCAGCAAACAGGGTGGCTATGGCTACACCTTC
NA	NA	TRBV4-2	TRBJ2-4	CASSQDISDWDKNIQYF	TGTGCCAGCAGCCAAGATATATCAGATTGGGACAAAAACATTCAGTACTTC
NA	TRBD2	TRBV3-1/TRBV3-2	TRBJ2-3	CASSWTSVEDTQYF	TGTGCCAGCAGCTGGACTAGCGTGGAAGATACGCAGTATTTT
NA	NA	TRBV19	TRBJ2-7	CASRFRDEQYF	TGTGCCAGTCGTTTCAGGGACGAGCAGTACTTC
NA	TRBD2	TRBV19	TRBJ2-1	CASRASGRNRNEQFF	TGTGCCAGTAGGGCTAGCGGGAGGAATAGGAATGAGCAGTTCTTC
NA	NA	TRBV5-1	TRBJ2-1	CASSLGGASYNEQFF	TGCGCCAGCAGCTTGGGGGGAGCATCCTACAATGAGCAGTTCTTC